A single sample is the source of the 3 T cell receptor beta chains below, sequenced in a study of metastatic and nonmetastatic thyroid tumors (dated by TCRdb to 2018 to 2020). The library was obtained by PCR. The reads were generated on an Illumina HiSeq 4000. Clones were called with MiXCR by TCRdb after fastp trimmed the public reads at Q25, and only in-frame beta chains were retained. The sample has 60,000 or so clones on record, just under 30% of them singletons. About 15% of the sample rests with the top ten. Before undergoing thyroid surgery, none of the patients had been given any kind of treatment. Material: blood. These receptors were obtained from a female donor with papillary thyroid cancer or a benign thyroid nodule (not recorded which). Some clones in this sample may be carry-over from other donors' samples.

This clone appeared a few times. In DNA form, the CDR3 reads TGTGCCAGCAGTTACTCCCCAGGGGCTAACTATGGCTACACCTTC. It translates to CASSYSPGANYGYTF. The chain couples TRBV6-6 to TRBJ1-2; TRBD1 might be the D (6 bases). V lost 0 bases and J lost 0, with 8 bases in between. This CDR3 is built from 15 residues. CDR1 and CDR2 from the germline V gene are MNHNY and SVGAGI (reference sequence).

This clone has just one count. The J gene is TRBJ1-3, the V gene TRBV7-9, with D possibly matching TRBD1 (5 bases). V was shortened by 1 base and J by 3 bases, with 10 bases between the two germline ends. Germline V gene sequence: CDR1 SEHNR, CDR2 FQNEAQ (reference sequence). The CDR3 runs 15 residues. For the CDR3, the DNA is TGTGCCAGCAGCTTAGATGGGGGAAATGGAAACACCATATATTTT. Residues: CASSLDGGNGNTIYF.

This rearrangement joins TRBV6-1 to TRBJ2-3, with 8 bases identical to TRBD1. The CDR3 spans 14 residues. J lost 4 bases, V lost 4 bases, and 4 bases had no gene match. Germline lookup yields CDR1 MNHNS and CDR2 SASEGT. DNA of the CDR3: TGTGCCAGCAGTGCGGACAGGGAGGCAGATACGCAGTATTTT. This translates into CASSADREADTQYF.